A selection of T cell receptor beta chains follows, all from one sample in a study of response to subunit inactivated influenza vaccine. A single record per CDR3 protein comes from TCRdb applying MiXCR to the RT-PCR reads. The sample has hundreds of thousands of distinct CDR3 sequences, 10% to 15% seen once. This material consisted of PBMCs from blood, taken 45 days after vaccination. The receptors originated from a man aged 45-65 years who received an inactivated influenza vaccine. Both conserved end residues are part of each CDR3. D genes are given only for firm matches. Rows may omit the clone size; those that give it use once, few, many or a size class.

J,V,size,length,D,DNA,CDR3
TRBJ2-3,TRBV6-2/TRBV6-3,.,14,TRBD1,TGTGCCAGCAGGCGGACAGGATTCACAGATACGCAGTATTTT,CASRRTGFTDTQYF
TRBJ1-2,TRBV4-3,few,15,.,TGCGCCAGCAGCCAAGAGAGACAGACTAACTATGGCTACACCTTC,CASSQERQTNYGYTF
TRBJ1-4,TRBV6-1,few,17,TRBD1,TGTGCCAGCAGCCTACAGGGGGCTAGGGGTTCTAATGAAAAACTGTTTTTT,CASSLQGARGSNEKLFF
TRBJ1-4,TRBV10-3,few,16,.,TGTGCCATCAGTGAGTCCCGGGGGGCATCTAATGAAAAACTGTTTTTT,CAISESRGASNEKLFF
TRBJ2-1,TRBV12-3/TRBV12-4,.,15,TRBD2,TGTGCCAGCAGTTTATCGAGCGGGGGGGCGTATGAGCAGTTCTTC,CASSLSSGGAYEQFF
TRBJ2-3,TRBV20-1,.,15,TRBD2,TGCAGTGCTCAACTAGCGGGGGGAAGCACAGATACGCAGTATTTT,CSAQLAGGSTDTQYF
TRBJ2-7,TRBV18,few,13,.,TGTGCCAGCTCACCAGCAGGAACCTACGAGCAGTACTTC,CASSPAGTYEQYF
TRBJ2-6,TRBV5-5,.,16,.,TGTGCCAGCAGCTTGGACTGGGGGGTCGGGGCCAACGTCCTGACTTTC,CASSLDWGVGANVLTF
TRBJ2-1,TRBV20-1,.,13,TRBD2,TGCAGTGCTATAAACCTAGCGGGCAATGAGCAGTTCTTC,CSAINLAGNEQFF
TRBJ2-3,TRBV20-1,many,15,.,TGCAGTGCTAGATCCAGACAGGAGAGCACAGATACGCAGTATTTT,CSARSRQESTDTQYF